A single sample is the source of the 30 T cell receptor beta chains below, sequenced in a study of cytomegalovirus exposure and HLA in healthy donors. It was with 60 Vbeta and 13 Jbeta primers that the PCR ran. Produced via immunoSEQ multiplex PCR; TCRdb's table is partial and in-frame only. This table holds about 160,000 clones, 75% to 85% found once. Sequenced material: PBMCs. These receptors all stem from a middle-aged man in good health and CMV-seropositive.

V usage is TRBV5-5 and J usage is TRBJ1-2; D unclear. CDR3 length: 13 residues. The germline gives CDR1 SGHKS, CDR2 YYEKEE (reference sequence). The germline V and J ends were trimmed by 0 bases and 8 bases, with 11 bases remaining between them. The CDR3 spells CASSLVSGGGYTF. The CDR3 DNA follows: TGTGCCAGCAGCTTGGTCAGCGGCGGGGGCTACACCTTC.

The genes are TRBV7-9 and TRBJ2-1; 8 bases fit TRBD1. Germline CDR1 is SEHNR and CDR2 is FQNEAQ (reference sequence). The CDR3 runs 12 residues. Germline trimming cut 2 bases from V and 10 bases from J; bases unmatched to any gene: 1. The CDR3 loop is CASSLNRGEQFF. The CDR3, as DNA: TGTGCCAGCAGCTTAAACAGGGGGGAGCAGTTCTTC.

This chain links TRBV19 with TRBJ1-5; no clear D gene. CDR3 length equals 12 residues. The germline gives CDR1 LNHDA, CDR2 SQIVND (reference sequence). V gave up 5 bases and J gave up 1 base, with 3 bases separating them. Written as DNA, the CDR3 is TGTGCCAGTAGTGGCAGCAATCAGCCCCAGCATTTT. The encoded protein is CASSGSNQPQHF.

Turning to this clone: The conserved phenylalanine or tryptophan normally closing the CDR3 is absent here, so this likely arose from a read error. Because the CDR3's place on the DNA is in doubt, the DNA is left out and the CDR3 is given as listed by TCRdb. The CDR3 reads CASSSPAAVPFH. V and J are TRBV19 and TRBJ1-2. With termini counted, the CDR3 has 12 amino acids. The germline V gene encodes CDR1 LNHDA and CDR2 SQIVND (reference sequence).

The chain links TRBV6-4 to TRBJ2-3; D ambiguous. Trimming shortened V by 1 base and J by 2 bases, and 4 bases separated the two germline ends. The CDR3 is 13 residues long. Germline lookup yields CDR1 MRHNA and CDR2 SNTAGT. DNA for the CDR3: TGTGCCAGCAGTGACTGGCACACAGATACGCAGTATTTT. This sequence encodes CASSDWHTDTQYF.

This rearrangement joins TRBV28 to TRBJ1-4; D remains unclear. The CDR3 is 11 residues long. The germline V gene has CDR1 MDHEN and CDR2 SYDVKM. CDR3 sequence: CASAGTEKLFF. The CDR3 nucleotides are TGTGCTAGTGCGGGTACAGAAAAACTGTTTTTT.

This rearrangement joins TRBV28 to TRBJ1-5; TRBD1 is a possible D gene (5 bases). The CDR3 totals 15 residues. The V end lost 3 bases, the J end lost 0 bases, and 9 bases lay between the germline ends. Germline CDR1 is MDHEN and CDR2 is SYDVKM. The CDR3 region is CASSFDSYSNQPQHF. The DNA of the CDR3 is TGTGCCAGCAGTTTCGACAGTTATAGCAATCAGCCCCAGCATTTT.

This clone was recorded only once. This chain joins TRBV6-5 and TRBJ2-7; 11 bases fit TRBD1. Looked up from germline, CDR1 is MNHEY and CDR2 is SVGAGI. Losses at the gene ends were 6 bases for V and 4 bases for J; bases not matched to a gene: 5. This CDR3 is 14 amino acids long. CDR3 DNA: TGTGCCAGCAGCAAGGGACAGGGGGGGTACGAGCAGTACTTC. Protein: CASSKGQGGYEQYF.

The chain recombines TRBV6-5 with TRBJ1-1; no clear D gene. The CDR3 has 14 residues. Trimming took 6 bases from V and 0 from J, leaving 11 bases between them. The germline CDR1 and CDR2 sequences are MNHEY and SVGAGI. CDR3 residues: CASSSPGMNTEAFF. The CDR3 bases are TGTGCCAGCAGCTCCCCGGGGATGAACACTGAAGCTTTCTTT.

This rearrangement joins TRBV19 to TRBJ2-1; D gene ambiguous. Germline-derived CDR1 and CDR2 are LNHDA and SQIVND (reference sequence). The CDR3 length is 16 residues. Trimming left V 7 bases short and J 0 bases short, with 16 bases between. CDR3 nucleotides: TGTGCCAGTACCCATACTGGCGGAACCTCCTACAATGAGCAGTTCTTC. Translated, it gives CASTHTGGTSYNEQFF.

This chain uses TRBV28 with TRBJ2-7; 9 positions agree with TRBD1. J gave up 5 bases and V 5 bases, and 10 bases lay outside the gene matches. Germline CDR1 reads MDHEN; CDR2 reads SYDVKM. The CDR3 length is 15 residues. CDR3 in DNA: TGTGCCAGCAGTCCCTGGGACAGGGAGACCCACGAGCAGTACTTC. Protein product: CASSPWDRETHEQYF.

This clone turned up a few times. The chain combines TRBV7-9 with TRBJ2-1, with 10 bases lining up with TRBD2. CDR3 length equals 16 residues. J gave up 3 bases and V 4 bases, and 6 bases lay outside the gene matches. Germline-derived CDR1 and CDR2 are SEHNR and FQNEAQ (reference sequence). The CDR3 reads CASSSLTSGLYNEQFF. CDR3 nucleotide sequence: TGTGCCAGCAGCTCCTTGACTAGCGGGCTCTACAATGAGCAGTTCTTC.

V is TRBV6-5 and J is TRBJ2-7, with 8 positions matching TRBD2. Germline assignment: CDR1 MNHEY and CDR2 SVGAGI. This CDR3 is 13 amino acids long. Losses at the gene ends were 7 bases for V and 2 bases for J; bases not matched to a gene: 4. DNA for the CDR3: TGTGCCAGCACTGCGGGAGGCCCCTACGAGCAGTACTTC. As protein: CASTAGGPYEQYF.

This chain uses TRBV5-1 with TRBJ1-1; 9 bases are shared with TRBD1. The CDR3 runs 14 residues. Germline CDR1 and CDR2: SGHRS and YFSETQ. V trimming: 4 bases; J trimming: 6 bases; junction bases outside the gene matches: 7. The CDR3 bases are TGCGCCAGCAGCGGACCGACAGGGGGGGCTGAAGCTTTCTTT. It specifies CASSGPTGGAEAFF.

This clone was found once. At one end, the junction sequence differs from germline, possibly due to a read error. This chain joins TRBV7-9 and TRBJ1-5; D ambiguous. CDR1 and CDR2 (germline): SEHNR, FQNEAQ (reference sequence). CDR3 length: 15 residues. DNA for the CDR3: TGTTCCAGCAGCTTAGCGGGCACTTACAATCAGCCCCAGCATTTT. Protein product: CSSSLAGTYNQPQHF.

The J gene is TRBJ1-2, the V gene TRBV5-1; the match to TRBD1 covers 9 bases. The ends lost 0 bases at V and 7 bases at J; junction bases unmatched: 4. The germline gives CDR1 SGHRS, CDR2 YFSETQ. The CDR3 runs to 14 residues. The CDR3 nucleotides read TGCGCCAGCAGCTTGGCAGGGGACAGGGTTGGCTACACCTTC. Encoded protein: CASSLAGDRVGYTF.

This clone was counted once. The chain carries TRBV29-1 and TRBJ2-3, with unresolved D. The germline V and J ends were trimmed by 4 bases and 4 bases, with 6 bases remaining between them. CDR3 size: 11 residues. From germline, CDR1 is SQVTM and CDR2 ANQGSEA. DNA of the CDR3: TGCAGCGTTGCTCGCGCAGATACGCAGTATTTT. Residues: CSVARADTQYF.

The chain uses TRBV11-2 and TRBJ2-1; D might be TRBD1 (6 bases). CDR3 size: 16 residues. V lost 5 bases, J lost 0 bases, and 14 bases lay in between. The germline V gene encodes CDR1 SGHAT and CDR2 FQNNGV. For the CDR3, the DNA is TGTGCCAGCAGCATCCCGGGACACAACTCCTACAATGAGCAGTTCTTC. Residues: CASSIPGHNSYNEQFF.

The CDR3 region is CSVYRGKRMNTEAFF. The CDR3 coding sequence is TGCAGCGTTTACAGGGGAAAGAGGATGAACACTGAAGCTTTCTTT. The chain employs TRBV29-1 and TRBJ1-1; 7 nucleotides match TRBD1. The germline CDR1 and CDR2 sequences are SQVTM and ANQGSEA. V dropped 5 bases and J dropped 0; count of bases not matched to a gene: 9. The CDR3 consists of 15 residues.

This clone showed up just once. The CDR3 sequence is CASSIVGQGAAGYTF. The CDR3, as DNA: TGTGCCAGCAGCATAGTTGGACAGGGGGCAGCTGGCTACACCTTC. The chain employs TRBV9 and TRBJ1-2, with 11 nucleotides matching TRBD1. Per the germline V gene, CDR1 is SGDLS and CDR2 is YYNGEE. With V trimmed by 4 bases and J by 7 bases, 9 bases remained unmatched. CDR3 length: 15 amino acids.

J is TRBJ1-5 and V is TRBV19; D possibly corresponds to TRBD1 (5 bases). CDR3 length: 16 residues. The germline V gene encodes CDR1 LNHDA and CDR2 SQIVND (reference sequence). The V end lost 0 bases, the J end lost 2 bases, and 11 bases lay between the germline ends. CDR3 protein: CASSIDPGRGNQPQHF. The CDR3 DNA sequence: TGTGCCAGTAGTATAGACCCTGGCAGGGGCAATCAGCCCCAGCATTTT. Full variable domain (outside the CDR3, taken from reference TRBV19 and TRBJ1-5): DGGITQSPKYLFRKEGQNVTLSCEQNLNHDAMYWYRQDPGQGLRLIYYSQIVNDFQKGDIAEGYSVSREKKESFPLTVTSAQKNPTAFYLCASSIDPGRGNQPQHFGDGTRLSIL.

V usage is TRBV19 and J usage is TRBJ2-1; 12 nucleotides line up with TRBD2. The V and J ends lost 5 bases and 7 bases, in that order; junction bases with no gene match: 18. Germline assignment: CDR1 LNHDA and CDR2 SQIVND (reference sequence). The length of the CDR3 is 19 residues. The CDR3 DNA is TGTGCCAGTAGTTTCCGATCCGGACTAGCGGGAACATTCGGGAATGAGCAGTTCTTC. This codes for CASSFRSGLAGTFGNEQFF.

The CDR3: CASSQDWWEGGYEQYF. CDR3 coding DNA: TGCGCCAGCAGCCAAGATTGGTGGGAGGGCGGGTACGAGCAGTACTTC. The chain employs TRBV4-1 and TRBJ2-7, with TRBD2 matching 7 bases. With 0 bases clipped from V and 4 bases from J, the junction kept 9 bases outside the gene matches. This CDR3 has 16 amino acids. CDR1 and CDR2 from the germline V gene are MGHRA and YSYEKL.

The gene calls are TRBV2 and TRBJ1-6; 7 nucleotides line up with TRBD1. This CDR3 has 13 residues. V shed 6 bases, J shed 17 bases, and the junction held 13 bases outside the gene matches. Germline CDR1 reads SNHLY; CDR2 reads FYNNEI. CDR3 nucleotide sequence: TGTGCCAGCAGCGGATACAACAGGGGTCCCTTCCACTTT. Amino acids: CASSGYNRGPFHF.

V is TRBV5-1 and J is TRBJ2-3, with unresolved D. V shed 0 bases and J shed 2 bases, with 7 bases lying between them. CDR3 length equals 14 residues. Per germline, CDR1 SGHRS and CDR2 YFSETQ. In nucleotides, the CDR3 is TGCGCCAGCAGCTTGGTTCAGGCCACAGATACGCAGTATTTT. It encodes CASSLVQATDTQYF.

The table lists this clone with a count of one. The genes are TRBV15 and TRBJ1-2, with D possibly being TRBD1 (5 bases). CDR1 and CDR2 from the germline V gene are LNHNV and YYDKDF (reference sequence). Trimming left V 5 bases short and J 2 bases short, with 18 bases between. This CDR3 contains 16 residues. As DNA, the CDR3 is TGTGCCACCAGCGGATCTGGGAAGACAGTCAACTATGGCTACACCTTC. Translated, it gives CATSGSGKTVNYGYTF.

The V call is TRBV6-5, the J call TRBJ2-1; D perhaps matches TRBD2 (5 bases). This CDR3 contains 14 residues. V lost 0 bases and J lost 9, with 12 bases in between. Germline CDR1 and CDR2: MNHEY and SVGAGI. The CDR3 region has the DNA TGTGCCAGCAGTTACTCGAGCCCCCGGGGTGAGCAGTTCTTC. Residues: CASSYSSPRGEQFF.

The V call is TRBV7-9, the J call TRBJ2-7; 10 bases align to TRBD2. The CDR3 is 14 amino acids. Germline lookup yields CDR1 SEHNR and CDR2 FQNEAQ (reference sequence). The junction had 1 base not matched to a gene; V was cut back by 5 bases and J by 0 bases. The CDR3 coding sequence is TGTGCCAGCAGCCCTAGCGGGAGCTCCTACGAGCAGTACTTC. Translation gives CASSPSGSSYEQYF.

The chain carries TRBV11-1 and TRBJ1-1; 9 nucleotides agree with TRBD1. Germline loops: CDR1 SGHAT, CDR2 FQDESV (reference sequence). CDR3 length: 14 residues. The V and J ends lost 5 bases and 7 bases, in that order; junction bases with no gene match: 8. The CDR3 is CASSTGTGLGEAFF. The CDR3 nucleotides are TGTGCCAGCAGCACGGGGACAGGGCTGGGTGAAGCTTTCTTT.

This rearrangement joins TRBV29-1 to TRBJ2-1; TRBD1 is a possible D gene (6 bases). The CDR3 contains 13 residues. Germline V gene data show CDR1 as SQVTM and CDR2 as ANQGSEA. V was shortened by 4 bases and J by 4 bases, with 11 bases between the two germline ends. DNA for the CDR3: TGCAGCGTTGTCGGGACAACGTACAATGAGCAGTTCTTC. As protein: CSVVGTTYNEQFF.